The 2 T cell receptor beta chains below come from one sample, sequenced in a study of low-dose radiotherapy and immunotherapy resistance in tumors (dated by TCRdb to 2021 to 2024). The sample's time point label, decoded: before trial treatment. Sequencing was performed on an Illumina HiSeq 2500. First-strand cDNA was synthesized using Superscript III and a set of TRAV- and TRBV-specific primers, so that both TCRalpha and TCRbeta chains were covered. A roughly 18-cycle PCR with Phusion amplified the TCRs, pairing a constant-region primer with the adapter that was attached to the V primers. TCRdb reanalyzed the raw reads on its own, using fastp at Q25 for trimming and MiXCR for clone calling, and kept in-frame beta chains. Rows matching on CDR3 protein sequence are summarized as one entry with the most common DNA and genes. The sample data list 60,000 or so distinct CDR3 sequences, and about 25% of these were observed just once. Around 6.7% of the sample is held by the ten biggest clonotypes.

The sequenced sample was PBMCs, obtained before treatment. The origin of the receptors is a male donor with rectosigmoid adenocarcinoma.

This clonotype has ten or more counts. V and J are TRBV7-9 and TRBJ2-7, with 9 bases identical to TRBD2. The length of the CDR3 is 15 residues. Germline lookup yields CDR1 SEHNR and CDR2 FQNEAQ (reference sequence). J was trimmed by 1 base and V by 5 bases; bases with no gene match: 6. CDR3 coding DNA: TGTGCCAGCAGCCCCAGAAGCGGGGGGTCCTACGAGCAGTACTTC. Encoded protein: CASSPRSGGSYEQYF.

This clonotype was counted many times. The chain couples TRBV20-1 to TRBJ1-4; 7 positions match TRBD1. Losses at the gene ends were 4 bases for V and 13 bases for J; bases not matched to a gene: 3. Germline V gene sequence: CDR1 DFQATT, CDR2 SNEGSKA (reference sequence). The CDR3 loop spans 10 amino acids. CDR3 in amino acids: CSAIRQGLFF. The CDR3 DNA follows: TGCAGTGCTATCAGACAGGGACTGTTTTTT.